These 5 T cell receptor beta chains were sequenced from one sample in a study of response to subunit inactivated influenza vaccine. TCRdb independently ran MiXCR on the RT-PCR reads; one entry per CDR3 protein. This sample has roughly 700,000 distinct CDR3 sequences, with 15% to 19% found just once. This specimen was PBMCs from blood, taken 11 to 12 days after vaccination. The receptor source for this set is a man aged 45 to 65 who received an inactivated influenza vaccine.

This clonotype came up a few times. The CDR3 region has the DNA TGTGCCAGCAGCCTGAGGACTAGCGCCGCCGATACGCAGTATTTT. Protein sequence: CASSLRTSAADTQYF. V and J are TRBV7-2 and TRBJ2-3, with TRBD2 matching over 9 bases. The ends lost 5 bases at V and 6 bases at J; junction bases unmatched: 9. This CDR3 region has 15 residues. Germline-derived CDR1 and CDR2 are SGHTA and FQGNSA.

The rearrangement links TRBV6-1 to TRBJ2-3; TRBD1 might be the D (5 bases). Germline CDR1 and CDR2: MNHNS and SASEGT. The CDR3 sequence is 14 residues long. With 8 bases removed from V and 2 bases from J, the gap between germline ends came to 14 bases. This CDR3 reads CASPPQDPTDTQYF. Written as DNA, the CDR3 is TGTGCCAGCCCCCCACAGGACCCCACAGATACGCAGTATTTT.

The CDR3 spells CASTAVWATGELFF. The CDR3 DNA is TGTGCCAGCACCGCCGTGTGGGCCACCGGGGAGCTGTTTTTT. This chain links TRBV7-2 with TRBJ2-2; no reliable D call. Trimming took 7 bases from V and 4 from J, leaving 13 bases between them. Germline values: CDR1 SGHTA, CDR2 FQGNSA. The length of the CDR3 is 14 residues.

J is TRBJ2-5 and V is TRBV20-1; D ambiguous. The CDR3 length is 12 residues. Germline-derived CDR1 and CDR2 are DFQATT and SNEGSKA (reference sequence). Between the trimmed V and J ends, which lost 2 bases and 3 bases, there was a span of 7 bases. The CDR3 DNA follows: TGCAGTGCTAGATGGTCTAAAGAGACCCAGTACTTC. It yields the protein CSARWSKETQYF.

This clonotype appeared a few times. J is TRBJ1-2 and V is TRBV7-9; 7 bases fit TRBD1. CDR3 length: 13 residues. Germline-derived CDR1 and CDR2 are SEHNR and FQNEAQ (reference sequence). Trimming took 6 bases from V and 2 from J; bases not matched to a gene: 3. CDR3 DNA: TGTGCCAGCAGGTGGGACAGAAACTATGGCTACACCTTC. It specifies CASRWDRNYGYTF.